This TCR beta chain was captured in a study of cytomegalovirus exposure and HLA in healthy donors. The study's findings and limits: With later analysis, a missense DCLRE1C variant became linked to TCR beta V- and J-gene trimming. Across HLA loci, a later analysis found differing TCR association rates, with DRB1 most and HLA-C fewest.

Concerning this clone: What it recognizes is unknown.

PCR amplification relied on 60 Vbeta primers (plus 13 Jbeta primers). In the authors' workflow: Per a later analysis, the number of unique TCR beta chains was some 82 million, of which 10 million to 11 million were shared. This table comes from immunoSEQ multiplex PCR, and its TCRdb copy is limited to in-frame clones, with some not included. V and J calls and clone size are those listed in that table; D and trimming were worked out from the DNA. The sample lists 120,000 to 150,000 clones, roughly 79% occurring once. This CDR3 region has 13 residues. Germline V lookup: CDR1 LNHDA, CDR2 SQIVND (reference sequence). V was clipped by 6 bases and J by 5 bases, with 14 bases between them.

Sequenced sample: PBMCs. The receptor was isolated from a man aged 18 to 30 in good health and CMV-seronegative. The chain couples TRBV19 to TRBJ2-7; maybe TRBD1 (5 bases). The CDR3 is CASSGTQGNEQYF. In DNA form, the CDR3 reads TGTGCCAGTAGCGGAACTCAGGGTAACGAGCAGTACTTC.